These T cell receptor beta chains were read from a single sample in a study of CD8 T cells in ankylosing spondylitis. TCRdb ran MiXCR on the 5' RACE reads and lists one entry per CDR3 protein. Here the sample spans under 550,000 distinct CDR3 sequences, 25% to 30% being singletons. Sequencing was done on a sample of blood, either unsorted or a sorted T cell fraction (not recorded which). The receptors come from a male donor with ankylosing spondylitis. Both conserved end residues are part of each CDR3. D genes are given only for firm matches. The listing skips clone size in some rows; elsewhere it reads once, few, many or a size class.

cdr3_aa cdr3_nt d_call j_call clone_size v_call
CASSFGQGPNYGYTF TGCGCCAGCAGCTTTGGACAGGGGCCAAACTATGGCTACACCTTC TRBD1 TRBJ1-2 NA TRBV5-1
CASSKTVNYGYTF TGTGCCAGTAGTAAGACAGTGAACTATGGCTACACCTTC NA TRBJ1-2 NA TRBV19
CASSHTGGLNTEAFF TGTGCCAGCTCCCACACCGGGGGTCTGAACACTGAAGCTTTCTTT NA TRBJ1-1 few TRBV18
CSARIRGMGVGTEAFF TGCAGTGCTAGGATCCGGGGAATGGGTGTAGGCACTGAAGCTTTCTTT NA TRBJ1-1 NA TRBV20-1
CASSLAVRYNEQFF TGTGCCAGCAGCTTAGCTGTCAGGTACAATGAGCAGTTCTTC NA TRBJ2-1 NA TRBV7-9
CAIREPDRNTEAFF TGTGCCATCAGGGAACCCGACAGGAACACTGAAGCTTTCTTT NA TRBJ1-1 NA TRBV10-3
CASSSPGTSDEKLFF TGTGCCAGTAGCAGCCCCGGGACGAGTGATGAAAAACTGTTTTTT NA TRBJ1-4 NA TRBV19
CASSFNSRTDTQYF TGTGCCAGCAGTTTCAACTCCCGCACAGATACGCAGTATTTT NA TRBJ2-3 NA TRBV27
CATSFQGSDGYTF TGTGCCACCAGCTTCCAGGGCTCGGATGGCTACACCTTC NA TRBJ1-2 NA TRBV15
CSAAGTDYYGYTF TGCAGTGCCGCCGGGACAGACTACTATGGCTACACCTTC TRBD1 TRBJ1-2 NA TRBV20-1
CASSDDGNGYGYTF TGTGCCAGCAGTGATGACGGAAACGGGTATGGCTACACCTTC NA TRBJ1-2 NA TRBV6-1
CASSLYTAGNTIYF TGTGCCAGCAGCTTATATACGGCCGGAAACACCATATATTTT NA TRBJ1-3 NA TRBV11-2
CSARPSGRVNTGELFF TGCAGTGCTAGGCCTAGCGGGAGGGTGAACACCGGGGAGCTGTTTTTT TRBD2 TRBJ2-2 few TRBV20-1
CASSFHRLAGGQETQYF TGTGCCAGCAGCTTTCACCGACTAGCGGGAGGGCAAGAGACCCAGTACTTC TRBD2 TRBJ2-5 NA TRBV12-3/TRBV12-4
CASSPRGTSGNTIYF TGTGCCAGCTCACCCAGGGGGACCTCTGGAAACACCATATATTTT TRBD1 TRBJ1-3 NA TRBV18
CASSVTGTSGANVLTF TGCGCCAGCAGTGTGACAGGCACCTCTGGGGCCAACGTCCTGACTTTC NA TRBJ2-6 few TRBV10-2
CASSQEGFMAKLFF TGCGCCAGCAGCCAAGAAGGTTTTATGGCAAAACTGTTTTTT NA TRBJ1-4 few TRBV4-1
CASSLTPGQGFYEQYF TGTGCCAGCAGCCTAACCCCCGGACAGGGATTCTACGAGCAGTACTTC TRBD1 TRBJ2-7 NA TRBV7-2
CASSPATGGSTEAFF TGTGCCAGCAGCCCCGCTACAGGGGGCTCCACTGAAGCTTTCTTT TRBD1 TRBJ1-1 NA TRBV12-3/TRBV12-4
CSASPIAGQETQYF TGCAGTGCCTCACCGATAGCGGGGCAAGAGACCCAGTACTTC TRBD2 TRBJ2-5 few TRBV20-1
CSARVGGLTDTQYF TGCAGTGCTAGAGTCGGGGGACTCACAGATACGCAGTATTTT NA TRBJ2-3 NA TRBV20-1
CASSAGGGNQPQHF TGTGCCAGCAGCGCGGGGGGGGGCAATCAGCCCCAGCATTTT NA TRBJ1-5 many TRBV12-3/TRBV12-4
CASSATSYGYTF TGTGCCAGCAGTGCGACTTCCTATGGCTACACCTTC NA TRBJ1-2 many TRBV2
CASSEYDKGGTEAFF TGTGCCAGCAGTGAATACGACAAGGGTGGTACTGAAGCTTTCTTT NA TRBJ1-1 NA TRBV25-1
CSAPATLPGELFF TGCAGCGCCCCGGCCACGCTCCCTGGGGAGCTGTTTTTT NA TRBJ2-2 many TRBV29-1
CASSSGQSGWGTEAFF TGTGCCAGCAGCTCGGGACAGTCGGGATGGGGCACTGAAGCTTTCTTT TRBD1 TRBJ1-1 NA TRBV7-9
CASSEAYNEQFF TGTGCCAGCAGTGAAGCTTACAATGAGCAGTTCTTC NA TRBJ2-1 few TRBV2
CASSLAWGSNQPQHF TGTGCCAGCAGCTTAGCCTGGGGAAGCAATCAGCCCCAGCATTTT NA TRBJ1-5 few TRBV7-9
CASSLGTGPNNEQIF TGTGCCAGCAGTTTGGGGACAGGGCCTAACAATGAGCAGATCTTC TRBD1 TRBJ2-1 NA TRBV12-3/TRBV12-4
CASSLGTSSLPNNEQFF TGTGCCAGCAGCTTAGGGACTAGCAGCCTCCCTAACAATGAGCAGTTCTTC TRBD2 TRBJ2-1 few TRBV7-6
CASIWSLEETQYF TGTGCCAGCATCTGGAGTTTGGAGGAGACCCAGTACTTC NA TRBJ2-5 few TRBV5-6
CASSDSGFGEQFF TGTGCCAGCAGTGATTCCGGGTTTGGCGAGCAGTTCTTC NA TRBJ2-1 NA TRBV5-6
CAISRGIAEETQYF TGTGCCATCAGCAGGGGGATAGCGGAAGAGACCCAGTACTTC NA TRBJ2-5 NA TRBV10-3
CASSLAMGTGPYNEQFF TGTGCCAGCAGCTTGGCCATGGGGACAGGACCCTACAATGAGCAGTTCTTC TRBD1 TRBJ2-1 NA TRBV5-5
CASSTDSLQETQYF TGTGCCAGCAGCACTGACAGTCTCCAAGAGACCCAGTACTTC NA TRBJ2-5 many TRBV11-3
CSVEGTGGGTEAFF TGCAGCGTTGAAGGAACGGGTGGAGGCACTGAAGCTTTCTTT NA TRBJ1-1 NA TRBV29-1
CASGFAAPGGETQYF TGTGCTAGTGGTTTCGCTGCCCCGGGCGGAGAGACCCAGTACTTC NA TRBJ2-5 NA TRBV12-5
CASSKPGGGTEAFF TGTGCCAGCAGCAAACCAGGCGGGGGGACTGAAGCTTTCTTT NA TRBJ1-1 few TRBV5-6
CASSLGVGRLGDQPQHF TGTGCCAGCAGCTTAGGTGTCGGCAGGTTGGGTGATCAGCCCCAGCATTTT NA TRBJ1-5 NA TRBV11-2
CSDFRSTDTQYF TGCAGCGATTTCAGGAGCACAGATACGCAGTATTTT NA TRBJ2-3 NA TRBV29-1